The 22 T cell receptor beta chains below come from one sample, sequenced in a study of CD8+ T cells in alopecia areata. RNA extraction was followed by reverse transcription into cDNA, which acted as the sequencing template. Sequenced by immunoSEQ multiplex PCR; TCRdb stores in-frame clones only, minus some. The table has 110,000 or so clones, about two fifths seen once. Sequencing was performed on CD4+ T cells sorted from blood. These receptors were taken from a human donor with alopecia areata.

The gene calls are TRBV29-1 and TRBJ2-1; maybe TRBD2 (6 bases). Trimming stripped 7 bases from V and 6 bases from J, with 19 bases between. From germline, CDR1 is SQVTM and CDR2 ANQGSEA. This CDR3 spans 14 amino acids. The CDR3 region is CSAPLSGHRNEQFF. CDR3 DNA sequence: TGCAGCGCCCCCCTAAGCGGGCATCGCAATGAGCAGTTCTTC.

Note on this clone: The same CDR3 also results from other DNA sequences found in this sample. The chain joins TRBV30 to TRBJ2-1, with 8 positions matching TRBD2. Unmatched junction bases numbered 1, after V lost 0 bases and J lost 12 bases. There are 11 residues in the CDR3. The V gene's germline CDR1 is GTSNPN and CDR2 SVGIG (reference sequence). For the CDR3, the DNA is TGTGCCTGGAGTGTCGGGAGGGCGCAGTTCTTC. This codes for CAWSVGRAQFF.

The chain carries TRBV29-1 and TRBJ2-3, with 11 bases identical to TRBD2. This CDR3 is 14 amino acids long. Germline V gene sequence: CDR1 SQVTM, CDR2 ANQGSEA. V trimming: 8 bases; J trimming: 1 base; junction bases outside the gene matches: 5. The CDR3 coding sequence is TGCAGCACTCGACTAGCGGGACGCACAGATACGCAGTATTTT. The encoded protein is CSTRLAGRTDTQYF.

The chain uses TRBV5-4 and TRBJ2-1; TRBD1 matches 7 bases. The J segment lost 7 bases and the V segment lost 2 bases, leaving 9 bases of the junction unmatched. Germline CDR1 and CDR2: SGHNT and YYREEE (reference sequence). The CDR3 runs 15 residues. The CDR3 nucleotides read TGTGCCAGCAGCTTAGACAGGGTGAGGGGAAATGAGCAGTTCTTC. Protein sequence: CASSLDRVRGNEQFF.

V is TRBV30 and J is TRBJ2-2; perhaps TRBD2 as D (6 bases). Germline CDR1 and CDR2: GTSNPN and SVGIG (reference sequence). The V and J ends lost 1 base and 6 bases respectively, with 12 bases between them. CDR3 length: 14 amino acids. The CDR3 region has the DNA TGTGCCTGGAGTGGGGGAGCGGGCTCCGGGGAGCTGTTTTTT. This gives the protein CAWSGGAGSGELFF.

The chain uses TRBV6-5 and TRBJ1-2; D gene unclear. V dropped 6 bases and J dropped 6 bases, with 14 bases sitting between them. The CDR3 is made up of 13 amino acids. Germline CDR1 is MNHEY and CDR2 is SVGAGI. CDR3 bases: TGTGCCAGCAGCCCCGTTAGGAGAGATGGCTACACCTTC. It specifies CASSPVRRDGYTF.

The rearrangement uses TRBV30 and TRBJ2-5; TRBD2 matches at 8 bases. The CDR3 runs 11 residues. CDR1 and CDR2 from the germline V gene are GTSNPN and SVGIG (reference sequence). CDR3 amino acids: CALSGSETQYF. For the CDR3, the DNA is TGTGCTTTAAGCGGGAGTGAGACCCAGTACTTC.

This chain joins TRBV4-3 and TRBJ2-3; no firm D call. The germline CDR1 and CDR2 sequences are LGHNA and YSLEER. The CDR3 loop spans 17 amino acids. The germline V and J ends were trimmed by 1 base and 1 base, with 15 bases remaining between them. CDR3 DNA: TGCGCCAGCAGCCAAGCTTCAGCTCACCTCGGCACAGATACGCAGTATTTT. Translation: CASSQASAHLGTDTQYF.

The chain joins TRBV7-2 to TRBJ2-7; 7 bases line up with TRBD2. J gave up 7 bases and V 4 bases, and 1 base lay outside the gene matches. Germline V gives CDR1 SGHTA, CDR2 FQGNSA. This CDR3 region has 11 residues. CDR3 loop: CASSYSGEQYF. Here the CDR3 DNA reads TGTGCCAGCAGCTATAGCGGGGAGCAGTACTTC.

The chain combines TRBV6-6 with TRBJ1-1; a possible D gene is TRBD1 (5 bases). With 6 bases removed from V and 11 bases from J, the gap between germline ends came to 19 bases. The CDR3 covers 13 residues. Germline V lookup: CDR1 MNHNY, CDR2 SVGAGI (reference sequence). CDR3 DNA: TGTGCCAGCAGAGGGGATTTGGGGGGTGGCGCTTTCTTT. Encoded protein: CASRGDLGGGAFF.

This clone was counted between two and nine times. The chain couples TRBV29-1 to TRBJ2-7; 13 positions match TRBD2. The germline CDR1 and CDR2 sequences are SQVTM and ANQGSEA. V was pared by 7 bases and J by 2 bases, with 8 bases of the junction left unmatched. The CDR3 totals 15 residues. Written as DNA, the CDR3 is TGCAGCGCCCGGGGACTAGCGGGGACCCCCTACGAGCAGTACTTC. Amino acid sequence: CSARGLAGTPYEQYF.

This rearrangement joins TRBV28 to TRBJ2-5; D gene ambiguous. Germline V CDR1 and CDR2: MDHEN, SYDVKM. The CDR3 runs to 13 residues. The ends were cut back, 7 bases at V and 5 bases at J, with 14 bases in the middle. Here the CDR3 DNA reads TGTGCCAGCAATGAAGCAGGCAGGGAGACCCAGTACTTC. As protein: CASNEAGRETQYF. The full variable domain, in which reference TRBV28 and TRBJ2-5 provide the parts outside the CDR3, is DVKVTQSSRYLVKRTGEKVFLECVQDMDHENMFWYRQDPGLGLRLIYFSYDVKMKEKGDIPEGYSVSREKKERFSLILESASTNQTSMYLCASNEAGRETQYFGPGTRLLVL.

This clone was counted between two and nine times. The J gene is TRBJ1-5, the V gene TRBV19; 7 bases are shared with TRBD1. J lost 6 bases, V lost 8 bases, and 7 bases had no gene match. Per the germline V gene, CDR1 is LNHDA and CDR2 is SQIVND (reference sequence). The CDR3 runs to 13 residues. CDR3 coding DNA: TGTGCCAGTCAAAGAAACAGGGGTCAGCCCCAGCATTTT. Translation: CASQRNRGQPQHF.

The chain has TRBV27 and TRBJ2-3, with D unresolved. V was pared by 6 bases and J by 2 bases, with 24 bases between. This CDR3 contains 18 residues. Germline assignment: CDR1 MNHEY and CDR2 SMNVEV (reference sequence). The CDR3 DNA sequence: TGTGCCAGCAGCCCTTCTGTTGGTAGCCCCGATGACACAGATACGCAGTATTTT. Its translation is CASSPSVGSPDDTDTQYF.

V gene TRBV5-1 combines with J gene TRBJ2-7; 9 nucleotides agree with TRBD1. This CDR3 is 15 amino acids long. Per germline, CDR1 SGHRS and CDR2 YFSETQ. V lost 0 bases, J lost 9 bases, and 10 bases stayed unmatched. CDR3 sequence: CASSLDGTGTFGQYF. The CDR3 coding sequence is TGCGCCAGCAGCTTGGATGGGACAGGGACTTTCGGGCAGTACTTC.

The table lists this clone with a few counts. V and J are TRBV18 and TRBJ2-1; no clear D gene. This CDR3 is 13 amino acids long. Looked up from germline, CDR1 is KGHSH and CDR2 is LQKENI. V lost 6 bases and J lost 8, with 14 bases in between. The DNA for the CDR3 is TGTGCCAGCTCGGTCGCGGCCCAGTATGAGCAGTTCTTC. Amino acids: CASSVAAQYEQFF.

V is TRBV29-1 and J is TRBJ2-3; unclear D gene. The CDR3 runs 13 residues. Germline-derived CDR1 and CDR2 are SQVTM and ANQGSEA. V dropped 6 bases and J dropped 4 bases, with 14 bases sitting between them. The CDR3 DNA reads TGCAGCGTCACAGCTTTCTGGGCAGATACGCAGTATTTT. Translation gives CSVTAFWADTQYF.

The chain has TRBV29-1 and TRBJ1-5; D is uncertain. Trimming took off 5 bases at V and 2 bases at J, with 7 bases between the two ends. This CDR3 has 12 amino acids. Per germline, CDR1 SQVTM and CDR2 ANQGSEA. The CDR3 DNA sequence: TGCAGCGTTCAGGCGGGCAATCAGCCCCAGCATTTT. Protein sequence: CSVQAGNQPQHF.

There are a few counts of this clone. This chain's CDR3 is CSVGGQTNEQFF. CDR3 nucleotides: TGCAGCGTTGGAGGGCAGACCAATGAGCAGTTCTTC. The chain links TRBV29-1 to TRBJ2-1, with a weak D call TRBD2 (5 bases). The CDR3 runs to 12 residues. Germline V CDR1 and CDR2: SQVTM, ANQGSEA. The V end lost 4 bases, the J end lost 6 bases, and 10 bases lay between the germline ends.

There are a few counts of this clone. Other DNA sequences within the sample encode an identical CDR3. V is TRBV30 and J is TRBJ1-5; D is undetermined. Trimming took off 0 bases at V and 4 bases at J, with 7 bases between the two ends. CDR3 length: 13 residues. Per the germline V gene, CDR1 is GTSNPN and CDR2 is SVGIG (reference sequence). CDR3 nucleotide sequence: TGTGCCTGGAGTGTAACTGAGAATCAGCCCCAGCATTTT. Its protein is CAWSVTENQPQHF.

V and J are TRBV15 and TRBJ2-5; tentatively, D is TRBD1 (6 bases). CDR1 LNHNV and CDR2 YYDKDF come from the germline V gene (reference sequence). The CDR3 runs 15 residues. The V and J ends lost 1 base and 4 bases respectively, with 13 bases between them. Here the CDR3 reads CATSRVLGRGETQYF. The CDR3 DNA is TGTGCCACCAGCAGAGTTCTTGGCAGGGGAGAGACCCAGTACTTC.

This sequence joins TRBV7-2 and TRBJ2-3, with unresolved D. V gave up 1 base and J gave up 0 bases, with 5 bases separating them. The germline V gene encodes CDR1 SGHTA and CDR2 FQGNSA. The CDR3 totals 14 residues. CDR3 region: CASSLGPSTDTQYF. CDR3 coding DNA: TGTGCCAGCAGCTTAGGCCCCAGCACAGATACGCAGTATTTT. Looking up the rest from reference TRBV7-2 and TRBJ2-3 gives the full variable domain: GAGVSQSPSNKVTEKGKDVELRCDPISGHTALYWYRQSLGQGLEFLIYFQGNSAPDKSGLPSDRFSAERTGGSVSTLTIQRTQQEDSAVYLCASSLGPSTDTQYFGPGTRLTVL.